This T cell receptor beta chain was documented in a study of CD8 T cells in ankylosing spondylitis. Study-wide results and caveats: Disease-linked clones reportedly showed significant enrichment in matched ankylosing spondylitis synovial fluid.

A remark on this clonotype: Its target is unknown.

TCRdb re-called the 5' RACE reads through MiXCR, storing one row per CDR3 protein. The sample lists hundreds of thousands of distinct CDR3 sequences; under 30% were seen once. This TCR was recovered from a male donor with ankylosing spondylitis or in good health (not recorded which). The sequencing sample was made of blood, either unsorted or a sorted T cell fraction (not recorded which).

The CDR3 loop is CSAYPPSGPNEQFF. Written as DNA, the CDR3 is TGCAGTGCCTACCCCCCTAGCGGCCCAAATGAGCAGTTCTTC. This chain joins TRBV20-1 and TRBJ2-1; TRBD2 aligns across 7 bases. Germline V gene sequence: CDR1 DFQATT, CDR2 SNEGSKA (reference sequence). V shed 6 bases, J shed 7 bases, and the junction held 12 bases outside the gene matches. CDR3 length: 14 residues.